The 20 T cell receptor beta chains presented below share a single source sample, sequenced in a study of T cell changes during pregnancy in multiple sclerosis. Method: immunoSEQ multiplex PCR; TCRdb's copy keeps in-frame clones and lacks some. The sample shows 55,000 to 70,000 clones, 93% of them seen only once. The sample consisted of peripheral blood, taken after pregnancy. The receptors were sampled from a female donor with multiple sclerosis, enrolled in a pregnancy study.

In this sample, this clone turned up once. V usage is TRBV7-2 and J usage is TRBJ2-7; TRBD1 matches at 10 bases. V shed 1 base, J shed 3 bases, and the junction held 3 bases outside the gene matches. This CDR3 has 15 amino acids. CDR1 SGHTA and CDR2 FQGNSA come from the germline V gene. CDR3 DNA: TGTGCCAGCAGCTTAGGGTGGACAGGGGGCTACGAGCAGTACTTC. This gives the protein CASSLGWTGGYEQYF.

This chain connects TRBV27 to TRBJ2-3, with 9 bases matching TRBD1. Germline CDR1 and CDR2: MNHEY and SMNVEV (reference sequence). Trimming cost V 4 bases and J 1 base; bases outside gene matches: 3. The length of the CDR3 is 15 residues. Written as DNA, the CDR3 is TGTGCCAGCAGTTCCTGGACAGGGGGCACAGATACGCAGTATTTT. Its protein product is CASSSWTGGTDTQYF.

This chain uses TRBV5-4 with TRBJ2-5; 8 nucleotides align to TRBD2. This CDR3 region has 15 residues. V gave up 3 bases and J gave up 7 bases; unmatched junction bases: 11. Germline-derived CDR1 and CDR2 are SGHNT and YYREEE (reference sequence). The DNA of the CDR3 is TGTGCCAGCAGCTCTATAGCGGGATTCGAGGGGACCCAGTACTTC. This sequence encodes CASSSIAGFEGTQYF.

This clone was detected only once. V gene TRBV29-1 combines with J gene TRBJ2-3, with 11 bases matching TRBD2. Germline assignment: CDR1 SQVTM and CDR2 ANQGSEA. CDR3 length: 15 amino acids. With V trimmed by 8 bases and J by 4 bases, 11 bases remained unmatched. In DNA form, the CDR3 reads TGCAGCCTAAACCCAACTAGCGGGAGCGCAGATACGCAGTATTTT. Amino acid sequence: CSLNPTSGSADTQYF.

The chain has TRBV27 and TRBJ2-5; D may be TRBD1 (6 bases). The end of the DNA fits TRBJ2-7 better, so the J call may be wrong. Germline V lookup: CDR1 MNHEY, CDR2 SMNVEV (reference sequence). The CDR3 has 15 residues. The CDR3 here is CASSFAPGQHYEQYF. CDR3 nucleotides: TGTGCCAGCAGTTTTGCACCGGGACAACACTACGAGCAGTACTTC.

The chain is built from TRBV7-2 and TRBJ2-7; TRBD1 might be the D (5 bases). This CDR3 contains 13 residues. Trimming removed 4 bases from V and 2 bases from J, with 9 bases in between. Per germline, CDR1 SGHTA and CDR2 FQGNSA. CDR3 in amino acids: CASSSVGPYEQYF. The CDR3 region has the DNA TGTGCCAGCAGCTCAGTGGGGCCCTACGAGCAGTACTTC. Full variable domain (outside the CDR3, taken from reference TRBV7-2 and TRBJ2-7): GAGVSQSPSNKVTEKGKDVELRCDPISGHTALYWYRQSLGQGLEFLIYFQGNSAPDKSGLPSDRFSAERTGGSVSTLTIQRTQQEDSAVYLCASSSVGPYEQYFGPGTRLTVT.

For the CDR3, the DNA is TGTGCCAGCAGCTTGGCCCTAACGACTAGCGGGAGGAATGAGCAGTTCTTC. Translation gives CASSLALTTSGRNEQFF. The chain employs TRBV5-6 and TRBJ2-1, with 13 bases identical to TRBD2. This CDR3 comprises 17 residues. V dropped 0 bases and J dropped 7; count of bases not matched to a gene: 7. Germline V gene data show CDR1 as SGHDT and CDR2 as YYEEEE. The full variable domain, in which reference TRBV5-6 and TRBJ2-1 provide the parts outside the CDR3, is DAGVTQSPTHLIKTRGQQVTLRCSPKSGHDTVSWYQQALGQGPQFIFQYYEEEERQRGNFPDRFSGHQFPNYSSELNVNALLLGDSALYLCASSLALTTSGRNEQFFGPGTRLTVL.

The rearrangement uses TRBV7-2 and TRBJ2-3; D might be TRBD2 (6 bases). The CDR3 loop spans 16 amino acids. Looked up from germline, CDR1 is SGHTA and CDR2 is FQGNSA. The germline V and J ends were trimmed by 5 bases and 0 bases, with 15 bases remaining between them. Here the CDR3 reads CASSRQGGTSTDTQYF. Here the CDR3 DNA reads TGTGCCAGCAGCCGCCAAGGAGGGACTAGCACAGATACGCAGTATTTT.

This CDR3 is CASSFQSGTEAFF. The CDR3 coding sequence is TGTGCCAGCAGCTTTCAGAGCGGGACTGAAGCTTTCTTT. The V and J genes are TRBV7-3 and TRBJ1-1; D is ambiguous. Germline V gives CDR1 SGHTA, CDR2 FQGTGA. The germline V and J ends were trimmed by 3 bases and 5 bases, with 10 bases remaining between them. CDR3 length equals 13 residues. Drawing the rest from reference TRBV7-3 and TRBJ1-1, the complete variable domain is GAGVSQTPSNKVTEKGKYVELRCDPISGHTALYWYRQSLGQGPEFLIYFQGTGAADDSGLPNDRFFAVRPEGSVSTLKIQRTERGDSAVYLCASSFQSGTEAFFGQGTRLTVV.

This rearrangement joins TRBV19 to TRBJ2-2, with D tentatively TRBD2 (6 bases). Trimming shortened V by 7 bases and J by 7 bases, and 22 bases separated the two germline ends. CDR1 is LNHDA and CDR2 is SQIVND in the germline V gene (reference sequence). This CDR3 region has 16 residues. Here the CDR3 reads CASTPPGVRGIGELFF. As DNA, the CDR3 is TGTGCCAGTACCCCCCCCGGGGTGCGGGGCATCGGGGAGCTGTTTTTT.

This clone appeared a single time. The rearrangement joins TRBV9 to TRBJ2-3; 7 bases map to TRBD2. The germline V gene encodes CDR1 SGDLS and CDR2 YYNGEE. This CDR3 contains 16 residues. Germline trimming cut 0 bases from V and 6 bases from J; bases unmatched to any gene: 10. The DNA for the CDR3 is TGTGCCAGCAGCGTAGAGGGCGGGAGCATTTTTGATACGCAGTATTTT. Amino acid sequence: CASSVEGGSIFDTQYF.

Here the CDR3 reads CASSQDGTSGSSYNEQFF. CDR3 sequence (DNA): TGCGCCAGCAGCCAAGACGGGACTAGCGGCAGCTCCTACAATGAGCAGTTCTTC. V is TRBV4-3 and J is TRBJ2-1; 11 nucleotides align to TRBD2. V lost 0 bases, J lost 0 bases, and 4 bases stayed unmatched. Germline V gives CDR1 LGHNA, CDR2 YSLEER. This CDR3 has 18 residues.

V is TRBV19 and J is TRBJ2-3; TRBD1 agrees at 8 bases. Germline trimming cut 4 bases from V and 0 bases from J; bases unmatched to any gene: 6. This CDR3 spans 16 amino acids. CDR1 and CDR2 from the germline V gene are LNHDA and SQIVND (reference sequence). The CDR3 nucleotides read TGTGCCAGTAGTACACAGGGGGTAACTAGCACAGATACGCAGTATTTT. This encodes CASSTQGVTSTDTQYF.

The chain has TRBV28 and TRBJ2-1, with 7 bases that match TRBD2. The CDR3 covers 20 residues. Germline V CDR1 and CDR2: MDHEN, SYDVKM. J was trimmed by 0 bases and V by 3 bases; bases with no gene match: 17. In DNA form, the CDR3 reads TGTGCCAGCAGTTTTGAGGCCCAAACTAGCGCCTCCCTCTCCTACAATGAGCAGTTCTTC. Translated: CASSFEAQTSASLSYNEQFF.

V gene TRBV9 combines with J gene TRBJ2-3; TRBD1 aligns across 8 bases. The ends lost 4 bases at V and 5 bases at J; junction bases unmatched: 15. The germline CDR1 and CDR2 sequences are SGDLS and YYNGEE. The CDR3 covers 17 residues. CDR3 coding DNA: TGTGCCAGCAGCCCCCGAATATTCAGGGGGCCGAAAGATACGCAGTATTTT. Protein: CASSPRIFRGPKDTQYF.

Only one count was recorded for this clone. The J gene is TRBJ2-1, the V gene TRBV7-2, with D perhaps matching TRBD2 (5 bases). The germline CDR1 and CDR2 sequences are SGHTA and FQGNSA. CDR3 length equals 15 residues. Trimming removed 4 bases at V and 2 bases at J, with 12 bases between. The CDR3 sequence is CASSSQTIPYNEQFF. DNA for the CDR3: TGTGCCAGCAGCTCCCAGACTATACCCTACAATGAGCAGTTCTTC.

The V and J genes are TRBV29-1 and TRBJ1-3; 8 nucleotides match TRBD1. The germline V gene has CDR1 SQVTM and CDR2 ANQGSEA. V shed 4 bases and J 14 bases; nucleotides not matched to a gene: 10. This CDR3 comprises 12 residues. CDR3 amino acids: CSVVGDRGDLYF. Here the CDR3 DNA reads TGCAGCGTTGTAGGAGACAGGGGCGACTTATATTTT. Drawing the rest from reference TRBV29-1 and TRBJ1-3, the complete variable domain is SAVISQKPSRDICQRGTSLTIQCQVDSQVTMMFWYRQQPGQSLTLIATANQGSEATYESGFVIDKFPISRPNLTFSTLTVSNMSPEDSSIYLCSVVGDRGDLYFGEGSWLTVV.

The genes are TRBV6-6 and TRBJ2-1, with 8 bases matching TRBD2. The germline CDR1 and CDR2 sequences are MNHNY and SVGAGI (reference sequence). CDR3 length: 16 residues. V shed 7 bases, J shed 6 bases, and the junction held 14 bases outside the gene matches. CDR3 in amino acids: CASTPRGHSGSNEQFF. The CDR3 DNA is TGTGCCAGCACCCCCAGGGGTCACAGCGGGAGCAATGAGCAGTTCTTC.

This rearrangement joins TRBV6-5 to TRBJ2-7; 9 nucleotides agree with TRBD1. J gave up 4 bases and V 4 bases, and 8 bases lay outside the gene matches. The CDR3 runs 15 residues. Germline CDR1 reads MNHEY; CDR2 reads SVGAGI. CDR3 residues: CASSFQGQGIYEQYF. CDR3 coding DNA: TGTGCCAGCAGTTTCCAGGGACAGGGCATTTACGAGCAGTACTTC.

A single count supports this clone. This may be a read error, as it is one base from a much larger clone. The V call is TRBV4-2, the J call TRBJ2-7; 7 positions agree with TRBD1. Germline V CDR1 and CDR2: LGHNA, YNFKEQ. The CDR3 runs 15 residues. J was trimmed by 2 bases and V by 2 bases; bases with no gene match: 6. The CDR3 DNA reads TGTGCCAGCAGCCAAAGGGACAGTGAAGCCTACGAGCAGTACTTC. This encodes CASSQRDSEAYEQYF.